One sample yielded the 22 T cell receptor beta chains listed below, sequenced in a study of blood T cell repertoires in COVID-19. Using immunoSEQ multiplex PCR, the repertoire was profiled, and TCRdb retains in-frame clones only, with some absent. Of 200,000 to 300,000 clones listed, approximately 82% were seen once; the top ten hold approximately 2%. Material for sequencing was peripheral blood. Receptor source: a man between 25 and 39 years old who had recovered from COVID-19.

The chain employs TRBV9 and TRBJ1-6; possible D gene TRBD1, 5 bases. V gave up 5 bases and J gave up 9 bases, with 12 bases separating them. Germline V lookup: CDR1 SGDLS, CDR2 YYNGEE. The CDR3 has 13 residues. The CDR3 coding sequence is TGTGCCAGCAGTCCGGATGACAGTTCACCCCTCCACTTT. This gives the protein CASSPDDSSPLHF.

V is TRBV5-8 and J is TRBJ1-4; 7 nucleotides agree with TRBD1. Germline loops: CDR1 SGHTS, CDR2 YDEGEE. The CDR3 covers 17 residues. Unmatched junction bases numbered 12, after V lost 4 bases and J lost 3 bases. The CDR3 loop is CASSPPTGVGANEKLFF. The CDR3 DNA reads TGTGCCAGCAGCCCGCCCACAGGGGTGGGAGCTAATGAAAAACTGTTTTTT.

V usage is TRBV7-9 and J usage is TRBJ1-2; D may be TRBD1 (5 bases). The V gene lost 4 bases and the J gene lost 8 bases, with 8 bases spanning the gap. Germline-derived CDR1 and CDR2 are SEHNR and FQNEAQ (reference sequence). This CDR3 spans 11 amino acids. CDR3 residues: CASSSGFGYTF. CDR3 in DNA: TGTGCCAGCAGCTCAGGGTTCGGCTACACCTTC.

The chain couples TRBV27 to TRBJ2-5; 7 nucleotides agree with TRBD2. The CDR3 is 15 amino acids. CDR1 is MNHEY and CDR2 is SMNVEV in the germline V gene (reference sequence). Trimming removed 6 bases from V and 3 bases from J; junction bases left unmatched: 10. CDR3 DNA: TGTGCCAGCAGGCCCCCGAGCGGGGTGGAAGAGACCCAGTACTTC. It yields the protein CASRPPSGVEETQYF.

The genes are TRBV21-1 and TRBJ1-3; the table gives TRBD1 as D, unverified against the DNA. TRBV21-1 is deemed a pseudogene. The CDR3 spans 15 residues. The CDR3 spells CASSRGHEVGNTIYF. The CDR3 DNA sequence: TGTGCCAGCAGCAGGGGACACGAGGTAGGAAACACCATATATTTT.

The chain has TRBV5-1 and TRBJ1-2, with D tentatively TRBD1 (5 bases). CDR3 length: 15 residues. Germline V lookup: CDR1 SGHRS, CDR2 YFSETQ. V was clipped by 5 bases and J by 4 bases, with 18 bases between them. The CDR3 nucleotides are TGCGCCAGCAGTTACAACCCGGGGGTAGCCTATGGCTACACCTTC. Its translation: CASSYNPGVAYGYTF.

V usage is TRBV3-1 (or the pseudogene TRBV3-2) and J usage is TRBJ2-4, with D maybe TRBD1 (6 bases). The V end was cut by 0 bases, the J end by 3 bases, with 12 bases between. The germline V gene has CDR1 LGHDT and CDR2 YNNKEL (reference sequence). The CDR3 covers 16 residues. The CDR3: CASSQDQGRGKNIQYF. The CDR3 DNA is TGTGCCAGCAGCCAAGATCAGGGCAGGGGCAAAAACATTCAGTACTTC.

The chain joins TRBV13 to TRBJ1-1; D is unclear. The length of the CDR3 is 15 residues. Trimming took off 4 bases at V and 7 bases at J, with 19 bases between the two ends. Germline loops: CDR1 PRHDT, CDR2 FYEKMQ (reference sequence). CDR3 sequence: CASSWPYGEQSEAFF. Here the CDR3 DNA reads TGTGCCAGCAGCTGGCCGTACGGGGAACAAAGTGAAGCTTTCTTT. Variable domain in full (rest from reference TRBV13 and TRBJ1-1): AAGVIQSPRHLIKEKRETATLKCYPIPRHDTVYWYQQGPGQDPQFLISFYEKMQSDKGSIPDRFSAQQFSDYHSELNMSSLELGDSALYFCASSWPYGEQSEAFFGQGTRLTVV.

The rearrangement uses TRBV28 and TRBJ1-5; 7 bases are a match to TRBD1. This CDR3 contains 15 residues. V lost 5 bases, J lost 3 bases, and 7 bases stayed unmatched. The germline V gene has CDR1 MDHEN and CDR2 SYDVKM. CDR3 in DNA: TGTGCCAGCAGTATCCGGGACAGATTCAATCAGCCCCAGCATTTT. Translation: CASSIRDRFNQPQHF.

The chain links TRBV7-2 to TRBJ2-2, with TRBD1 matching 7 bases. The CDR3 sequence is 16 residues long. After removal of 5 bases from V and 1 base from J, the junction contained 7 bases not matched to a gene. Germline V gene lookup returns CDR1 SGHTA and CDR2 FQGNSA. The CDR3, as DNA: TGTGCCAGCAGCGCTCGGACAGGCCAGAACACCGGGGAGCTGTTTTTT. This gives the protein CASSARTGQNTGELFF.

V and J are TRBV29-1 and TRBJ2-1; TRBD2 aligns across 11 bases. Germline V CDR1 and CDR2: SQVTM, ANQGSEA. Trimming removed 3 bases from V and 5 bases from J; junction bases left unmatched: 9. The CDR3 runs 16 residues. CDR3 bases: TGCAGCGTTGAGGGCCTAGCGGGGGGTCGTAACAATGAGCAGTTCTTC. Its protein product is CSVEGLAGGRNNEQFF.

This rearrangement joins TRBV6-5 to TRBJ1-3; perhaps TRBD1 as D (6 bases). The CDR3 totals 15 residues. Trimming took 2 bases from V and 3 from J, leaving 11 bases between them. CDR1 MNHEY and CDR2 SVGAGI come from the germline V gene. The CDR3 DNA sequence: TGTGCCAGCAGTTACATTGCAGGGGTTGGAAACACCATATATTTT. This gives the protein CASSYIAGVGNTIYF.

This chain connects TRBV7-3 to TRBJ2-3; no clear D. The CDR3 runs 18 residues. Germline CDR1 is SGHTA and CDR2 is FQGTGA. The V end lost 0 bases, the J end lost 1 base, and 17 bases lay between the germline ends. CDR3 nucleotides: TGTGCCAGCAGCTTAACTGGTAGTCGGTATGGTGGCACAGATACGCAGTATTTT. Protein product: CASSLTGSRYGGTDTQYF.

The CDR3: CASSPGAGGRYEQYF. The CDR3 nucleotides read TGTGCCAGCAGCCCAGGGGCGGGGGGGCGGTACGAGCAGTACTTC. The chain joins TRBV13 to TRBJ2-7, with 9 bases matching TRBD2. This CDR3 region has 15 residues. CDR1 is PRHDT and CDR2 is FYEKMQ in the germline V gene (reference sequence). V lost 5 bases and J lost 4; bases outside the gene matches: 9.

This clone was observed a handful of times. The CDR3 DNA sequence: TGTGCCAGCCAGACAGGGGGTAATTCACCCCTCCACTTT. Encoded protein: CASQTGGNSPLHF. This sequence joins TRBV2 and TRBJ1-6; 9 positions agree with TRBD1. The CDR3 consists of 13 residues. The germline V gene has CDR1 SNHLY and CDR2 FYNNEI. V shed 8 bases, J shed 6 bases, and the junction held 2 bases outside the gene matches. Using reference TRBV2 and TRBJ1-6 for the parts outside the CDR3, the full variable domain is EPEVTQTPSHQVTQMGQEVILRCVPISNHLYFYWYRQILGQKVEFLVSFYNNEISEKSEIFDDQFSVERPDGSNFTLKIRSTKLEDSAMYFCASQTGGNSPLHFGNGTRLTVT.

The rearrangement joins TRBV6-5 to TRBJ2-7, with D perhaps TRBD2 (6 bases). This CDR3 has 12 amino acids. Per germline, CDR1 MNHEY and CDR2 SVGAGI. Between the trimmed V and J ends, which lost 10 bases and 8 bases, there was a span of 18 bases. The CDR3 sequence is CATGLVRGKQYV. DNA of the CDR3: TGTGCCACTGGGCTAGTACGGGGGAAGCAGTACGTC.

This CDR3 reads CASRKIGYGYTF. The CDR3 DNA reads as TGTGCCAGCCGCAAGATCGGGTATGGCTACACCTTC. V usage is TRBV5-6 and J usage is TRBJ1-2; D unclear. V gave up 7 bases and J gave up 5 bases, with 12 bases separating them. CDR3 size: 12 residues. CDR1 SGHDT and CDR2 YYEEEE come from the germline V gene. Filled out from reference TRBV5-6 and TRBJ1-2, the complete variable domain reads DAGVTQSPTHLIKTRGQQVTLRCSPKSGHDTVSWYQQALGQGPQFIFQYYEEEERQRGNFPDRFSGHQFPNYSSELNVNALLLGDSALYLCASRKIGYGYTFGSGTRLTVV.

The chain uses TRBV3-1 (or the pseudogene TRBV3-2) and TRBJ1-2; TRBD1 aligns across 7 bases. There are 14 residues in the CDR3. V lost 4 bases and J lost 7; bases outside the gene matches: 9. Per the germline V gene, CDR1 is LGHDT and CDR2 is YNNKEL (reference sequence). The CDR3 region has the DNA TGTGCCAGCAGCCGAGAACAGGGGCTAGGTGGCTACACCTTC. Translation gives CASSREQGLGGYTF.

The gene calls are TRBV30 and TRBJ1-5; tentatively, D is TRBD1 (5 bases). The CDR3 sequence is 16 residues long. V lost 3 bases and J lost 3, with 18 bases in between. Germline CDR1 GTSNPN, CDR2 SVGIG (reference sequence). CDR3 DNA: TGTGCCTGGAGCCGGAAGGACAAGGGGAACAATCAGCCCCAGCATTTT. It codes for CAWSRKDKGNNQPQHF.

The rearrangement uses TRBV9 and TRBJ2-2; D call uncertain. The V end lost 0 bases, the J end lost 1 base, and 7 bases lay between the germline ends. CDR3 size: 15 residues. The germline V gene encodes CDR1 SGDLS and CDR2 YYNGEE. CDR3 amino acids: CASSVDPGNTGELFF. For the CDR3, the DNA is TGTGCCAGCAGCGTAGATCCGGGGAACACCGGGGAGCTGTTTTTT.

V is TRBV15 and J is TRBJ1-4; D not resolved. The CDR3 length is 14 residues. With 1 base removed from V and 0 bases from J, the gap between germline ends came to 3 bases. Looked up from germline, CDR1 is LNHNV and CDR2 is YYDKDF (reference sequence). The CDR3 DNA sequence: TGTGCCACCAGCAGAGTAGCAACTAATGAAAAACTGTTTTTT. Translated: CATSRVATNEKLFF.

The chain couples TRBV7-9 to TRBJ2-7; D possibly corresponds to TRBD1 (6 bases). Germline V gene sequence: CDR1 SEHNR, CDR2 FQNEAQ (reference sequence). This CDR3 has 14 amino acids. V dropped 5 bases and J dropped 0 bases, with 11 bases sitting between them. The CDR3 sequence is CASSPRTASYEQYF. The CDR3, as DNA: TGTGCCAGCAGCCCCCGGACAGCCTCCTACGAGCAGTACTTC.